A selection of T cell receptor beta chains follows, all from one sample in a study of blood T cell repertoires in COVID-19. TCRdb keeps only in-frame clones here, not all; method: immunoSEQ multiplex PCR. The sample carries roughly 20,000 clones, roughly 86% recorded once. The sample comprised peripheral blood. These receptors all come from a human donor in a cohort sampled during active COVID-19. CDR3s include the opening cysteine and the closing phenylalanine or tryptophan. D genes are given only for firm matches. Only some rows state a clone size, as once, few, many or a class for expanded clones.

size | J | V | D | DNA | CDR3
once | TRBJ2-1 | TRBV7-3 | TRBD2 | TGTGCCAGCAGCCCCAGACTAGCGGGAGTTAATGAGCAGTTCTTC | CASSPRLAGVNEQFF
- | TRBJ2-2 | TRBV6-5 | - | TGTGCCAGCAGTTACAATAGGGGAACGGTGTCCGGGGAGCTGTTTTTT | CASSYNRGTVSGELFF
few | TRBJ2-4 | TRBV10-3 | TRBD2 | TGTGCCAAGAGGCGGGAGAGCATAAACATTCAGTACTTC | CAKRRESINIQYF
- | TRBJ1-1 | TRBV15 | - | TGTGCCACCAGCCTGGGGCGGAGTAGCACTGAAGCTTTCTTT | CATSLGRSSTEAFF
- | TRBJ2-7 | TRBV3-1/TRBV3-2 | TRBD2 | TGTGCCAGCAGCCAAGATCTAGGGGGACTAGCGGGACTCTACGAGCAGTACTTC | CASSQDLGGLAGLYEQYF
few | TRBJ1-5 | TRBV27 | - | TGTGCCAGCAGTTCCTTGAGCAATCAGCCCCAGCATTTT | CASSSLSNQPQHF
- | TRBJ2-3 | TRBV19 | TRBD1 | TGTGCCAGTAGACCTGGACAGGGGGCATGGGATACGCAGTATTTT | CASRPGQGAWDTQYF
- | TRBJ1-2 | TRBV7-9 | TRBD1 | TGTGCCAGCAGCCAAGGACAGGGGCCCCGGGGCTACACCTTC | CASSQGQGPRGYTF
- | TRBJ1-2 | TRBV7-8 | TRBD1 | TGTGCCAGCAGCTCCGGGACAGTTGGCTATGGCTACACCTTC | CASSSGTVGYGYTF
- | TRBJ2-3 | TRBV27 | TRBD1 | TGTGCCAGCAGTACTTCCGGGACAGGGGGGACAGGAGATACGCAGTATTTT | CASSTSGTGGTGDTQYF
- | TRBJ2-3 | TRBV2 | TRBD2 | TGTGCCAGTGGGCCGGAGGGGTATAGCGGGACAACTACGCAGTATTTT | CASGPEGYSGTTTQYF
- | TRBJ1-1 | TRBV30 | - | TGTGCCTTCTCCAAAACTGTACGAATGTCTGAAGCTTTCTTT | CAFSKTVRMSEAFF
- | TRBJ2-1 | TRBV24-1 | TRBD2 | TGTGCCACCAGTGATCGGACTAGCGGGAGATACCCCTACAATGAGCAGTTCTTC | CATSDRTSGRYPYNEQFF
- | TRBJ2-1 | TRBV28 | TRBD2 | TGTGCCAGCACTTTAGCGGGCAGTTTCGGGCCGCGGGGCAGGCATGAGCAGTTCTTC | CASTLAGSFGPRGRHEQFF
once | TRBJ2-3 | TRBV6-2/TRBV6-3 | - | TGTGCCAGCAGCTATCGTGATACGCAGTATTTT | CASSYRDTQYF
once | TRBJ2-2 | TRBV3-1/TRBV3-2 | - | TGTGCCAGCAGCCTTCGACTGGGGCGGGGCACCGGGGAGCTGTTTTTT | CASSLRLGRGTGELFF
- | TRBJ1-5 | TRBV6-6 | - | TGTGCCAGCACCACAAGGGGCGGGGGCGCGAATCAGCCCCAGCATTTT | CASTTRGGGANQPQHF
- | TRBJ1-3 | TRBV18 | - | TGTGCCAGCTCCGAGGCGGCTCTCTGGGGAAACACCATATATTTT | CASSEAALWGNTIYF
- | TRBJ2-5 | TRBV28 | - | TGTGCCAGCAGTCCCGCGCGGTTTCGGAAACAAGAGACCCAGTACTTC | CASSPARFRKQETQYF
- | TRBJ2-7 | TRBV2 | - | TGTGCCAGCAGTGAGCGAGATCTGGACAGTTCCTACGAGCAGTACTTC | CASSERDLDSSYEQYF
- | TRBJ2-7 | TRBV5-4 | - | TGTGCCAGCAGACCGCCGGGAGCCTACGAGCAGTACTTC | CASRPPGAYEQYF
- | TRBJ2-5 | TRBV27 | - | TGTGCCAGCAGTTTATTGGGCGTCGGAGAGACCCAGTACTTC | CASSLLGVGETQYF
few | TRBJ2-2 | TRBV7-8 | - | TGTGCCAGCACCGTGGGAGCGGCCGGGGAGCTGTTTTTT | CASTVGAAGELFF
few | TRBJ2-1 | TRBV24-1 | TRBD2 | TGTGCCACCACATCCGGACTAGCGACCAATGAGCAGTTCTTC | CATTSGLATNEQFF
- | TRBJ1-6 | TRBV29-1 | TRBD1 | TGCAGCCCCCGGGACAGCGATAATTCACCCCTCCACTTT | CSPRDSDNSPLHF
- | TRBJ1-2 | TRBV30 | - | TGTGCCTGGACGGGGGGGGTTTATGGCTACACCTTC | CAWTGGVYGYTF
- | TRBJ2-7 | TRBV18 | TRBD2 | TGTGCCAGCTCACCGGGGTCTAGCGGCTATTACGAGCAGTACTTC | CASSPGSSGYYEQYF
- | TRBJ1-4 | TRBV2 | - | TGTGCCAGTCACAGTGCAACTAATGAAAAACTGTTTTTT | CASHSATNEKLFF
- | TRBJ2-1 | TRBV4-2 | TRBD2 | TGTGCCAGCAGCCAAAGATCATCCCTTCAGGCTAGCGGGTACAATGAGCAGTTCTTC | CASSQRSSLQASGYNEQFF
- | TRBJ2-7 | TRBV24-1 | TRBD2 | TGTGCCACCAGTGACGCCGGGACTAGAAATATGTACGAGCAGTACTTC | CATSDAGTRNMYEQYF
- | TRBJ2-7 | TRBV28 | - | TGTGCCAGCAGTTTAACAGGCCCTAACGAGCAGTACTTC | CASSLTGPNEQYF
- | TRBJ2-1 | TRBV29-1 | - | TGCAGCGTTGAAGGTCTAGGCAATGAGCAGTTCTTC | CSVEGLGNEQFF